These T cell receptor beta chains were read from a single sample in a study of control samples from healthy donors and cancer patients. Profiling relied on immunoSEQ multiplex PCR, and the TCRdb table lists in-frame clones only, not all of them. This table holds about 89,000 clones, under 90% found once. The sequenced sample consisted of blood. The receptors were sampled from a woman in her forties in good health. CDR3s include the opening cysteine and the closing phenylalanine or tryptophan. The D gene is left open where the match is weak. Clone size, where shown, is once, few, many, or a class for clones that have expanded.

>NA|NA|TRBV6-5|TRBJ1-1|13
TGTGCCAGCAGTTACCAAGTGAACACTGAAGCTTTCTTT
CASSYQVNTEAFF
>NA|NA|TRBV7-8|TRBJ2-1|14
TGTGCCAGCAGCTTAGGAGGGACTTACAATGAGCAGTTCTTC
CASSLGGTYNEQFF
>TRBD1|NA|TRBV3-1/TRBV3-2|TRBJ2-3|17
TGTGCCAGCAGCCCACGAACCACAGGGGTTAAAACAGATACGCAGTATTTT
CASSPRTTGVKTDTQYF
>TRBD2|NA|TRBV7-9|TRBJ2-2|16
TGTGCCAGCAGCTCTCCTAGCGGGGGGGCCGACGGGGAGCTGTTTTTT
CASSSPSGGADGELFF
>TRBD1|few|TRBV6-6|TRBJ1-1|16
TGTGCCAGCAGCAGACAGGGAGTGGGGCGGAACACTGAAGCTTTCTTT
CASSRQGVGRNTEAFF
>TRBD1|NA|TRBV2|TRBJ1-2|13
TGTGCCAGCAGTCAAACAGGGGAATATGGCTACACCTTC
CASSQTGEYGYTF
>NA|once|TRBV19|TRBJ2-3|15
TGTGCCAGTAGTGCACGGAGGGCTTACGCAGATACGCAGTATTTT
CASSARRAYADTQYF
>NA|NA|TRBV19|TRBJ2-7|16
TGTGCCAGTAGTCCCTGGGACGGCGCAGGAGTGGACGAGCAGTACTTC
CASSPWDGAGVDEQYF
>NA|NA|TRBV5-1|TRBJ2-1|15
TGCGCCAGCAGCTGGGCCGGGACTTCCCCTAATGAGCAGTTCTTC
CASSWAGTSPNEQFF
>NA|NA|TRBV24-1|TRBJ1-2|14
TGTGCCACCAGTGACCCCGGTTTGGTCTATGGCTACACCTTC
CATSDPGLVYGYTF
>NA|NA|TRBV7-9|TRBJ2-2|14
TGTGCCAGCAGCTTACGGCAGCCCGGCGGGGAGCTGTTTTTT
CASSLRQPGGELFF
>NA|NA|TRBV7-3|TRBJ1-3|13
TGTGCCAGCAGCTCGGACTCTGGAAACACCATATATTTT
CASSSDSGNTIYF
>NA|NA|TRBV7-6|TRBJ2-7|14
TGTGCCAGCAGCTTAGGGGATTGGCGCTACGAGCAGTACTTC
CASSLGDWRYEQYF
>TRBD1|NA|TRBV5-4|TRBJ2-7|15
TGTGCCAGCAGCCCCCGGACAGGGGTGGTGGACGAGCAGTACTTC
CASSPRTGVVDEQYF
>NA|NA|TRBV5-4|TRBJ2-7|15
TGTGCCAGCACCCCCGAGCCCGGGACCACCCAAAAGCAGTACTTC
CASTPEPGTTQKQYF
>NA|NA|TRBV7-9|TRBJ1-3|14
TGTGCCAGCAGCCCCTCGGGCCCTGGAAACACCATATATTTT
CASSPSGPGNTIYF
>NA|NA|TRBV10-1|TRBJ2-2|14
TGCGCCAGCAGTGAGGGTTGGGCCACCGGGGAGCTGTTTTTT
CASSEGWATGELFF
>TRBD2|NA|TRBV5-5|TRBJ2-3|15
TGTGCCAGCAGACAAGCGGGGGGAATCACAGATACGCAGTATTTT
CASRQAGGITDTQYF
>TRBD1|NA|TRBV3-1/TRBV3-2|TRBJ2-6|18
TGTGCCAGCAGCCATCTGACAGGGTTGAGTGCTGGGGCCAACGTCCTGACTTTC
CASSHLTGLSAGANVLTF
>NA|NA|TRBV18|TRBJ1-5|13
TGTGCCAGCTCACCTGGGCTCAATGAGCCCCAGCATTTT
CASSPGLNEPQHF
>NA|NA|TRBV7-9|TRBJ1-3|14
TGTGCCAGCAGCTTTTCAGGGCCTGGAAACACCATATATTTT
CASSFSGPGNTIYF
>NA|once|TRBV10-2|TRBJ1-1|14
TGCGCCAGCAGTGGGCATTTGGCAGGGTCTGAAGCTTTCTTT
CASSGHLAGSEAFF
>NA|NA|TRBV4-3|TRBJ2-1|15
TGCGCCAGCAGCCAAGAAGTTAAGGGGCGAGATGAGCAGTTCTTC
CASSQEVKGRDEQFF
>NA|once|TRBV2|TRBJ1-6|14
TGTGCCAGCAGTTTGACACCTTCAAATTCACCCCTCCACTTT
CASSLTPSNSPLHF
>TRBD2|NA|TRBV9|TRBJ2-5|15
TGTGCCAGCAGCGTGGCGACTAGCCTCGGGGAGACCCAGTACTTC
CASSVATSLGETQYF
>TRBD2|NA|TRBV5-1|TRBJ2-5|16
TGCGCCAGCAGCTTGGTCCTAGCGGGGGGCCAAGAGACCCAGTACTTC
CASSLVLAGGQETQYF
>NA|NA|TRBV6-6|TRBJ2-2|15
TGTGCCAGCAGTTATGGGGTCGCGAACACCGGGGAGCTGTTTTTT
CASSYGVANTGELFF
>NA|NA|TRBV4-3|TRBJ2-2|16
TGCGCCAGCAGCCAAGGGGGGCTCAGCGAGGCCGGGGAGCTGTTTTTT
CASSQGGLSEAGELFF
>NA|NA|TRBV30|TRBJ1-3|13
TGTGCCTGGAGTTACCGCTCTGGAAACACCATATATTTT
CAWSYRSGNTIYF
>TRBD1|NA|TRBV19|TRBJ1-1|14
TGTGCCAGTAGGCCGGGACAGGGGAGCACTGAAGCTTTCTTT
CASRPGQGSTEAFF
>NA|NA|TRBV6-5|TRBJ2-1|13
TGTGCCAGCAGTTACGGAAGGGAAAATGAGCAGTTCTTC
CASSYGRENEQFF
>NA|NA|TRBV15|TRBJ1-3|15
TGTGCCACCAGCAGAGATAACCAGGGGGGAAACACCATATATTTT
CATSRDNQGGNTIYF
>NA|NA|TRBV18|TRBJ1-1|16
TGTGCCAGCTCGGACCAGACGGACTTTACGAACACTGAAGCTTTCTTT
CASSDQTDFTNTEAFF
>NA|NA|TRBV30|TRBJ2-4|13
TGTGCCTGGGACGAGGGCGCCAAAAACATTCAGTACTTC
CAWDEGAKNIQYF
>NA|NA|TRBV3-1/TRBV3-2|TRBJ1-3|17
TGTGCCAGCAGCCAAGTCGGTGGCAGGGTGGCTGGAAACACCATATATTTT
CASSQVGGRVAGNTIYF
>NA|NA|TRBV5-6|TRBJ1-3|14
TGTGCCAGCAGCTTGTTTTCCGGGGTCAACACCATATATTTT
CASSLFSGVNTIYF
>TRBD1|NA|TRBV5-8|TRBJ1-1|18
TGTGCCAGCAGCTTAACGACAGGGGGAATAAGCATGAACACTGAAGCTTTCTTT
CASSLTTGGISMNTEAFF